The 30 T cell receptor beta chains listed next were all sequenced from one sample in a study of blood T cell repertoires in COVID-19 (dated by TCRdb to 2018 to 2020). Libraries were prepared through the immunoSEQ multiplex PCR assay. TCRdb limited this immuneACCESS table to in-frame rearrangements with V and J called. A share of clones is missing; checked studies link under half to unresolved V genes, and the rest is unexplained. Across this sample there are 150,000 to 200,000 clones, with approximately 87% seen only once. More than 6.5% of the sample lies in the top ten. Sequenced sample: PBMCs or T cells enriched from blood (not recorded which). Receptors originate from a woman aged 50 to 60 who had recovered from COVID-19.

This rearrangement joins TRBV30 to TRBJ1-2; D gene uncertain. The CDR3 is 11 amino acids. Trimming took off 0 bases at V and 8 bases at J, with 7 bases between the two ends. Germline V gene data show CDR1 as GTSNPN and CDR2 as SVGIG (reference sequence). This CDR3 reads CAWSVVPGYTF. CDR3 in DNA: TGTGCCTGGAGTGTCGTCCCGGGCTACACCTTC.

The chain joins TRBV18 to TRBJ1-4, with D hard to call. Germline values: CDR1 KGHSH, CDR2 LQKENI. The CDR3 totals 14 residues. V was shortened by 5 bases and J by 4 bases, with 11 bases between the two germline ends. The CDR3: CASSNARVNEKLFF. DNA of the CDR3: TGTGCCAGCTCAAACGCCCGCGTTAATGAAAAACTGTTTTTT. The full variable domain, completed using reference TRBV18 and TRBJ1-4, is NAGVMQNPRHLVRRRGQEARLRCSPMKGHSHVYWYRQLPEEGLKFMVYLQKENIIDESGMPKERFSAEFPKEGPSILRIQQVVRGDSAAYFCASSNARVNEKLFFGSGTQLSVL.

This chain joins TRBV7-2 and TRBJ1-4; D might be TRBD1 (5 bases). The germline CDR1 and CDR2 sequences are SGHTA and FQGNSA. V was shortened by 7 bases and J by 4 bases, with 16 bases between the two germline ends. The CDR3 has 15 residues. Here the CDR3 reads CASNLIGGFNEKLFF. CDR3 coding DNA: TGTGCCAGCAACCTTATCGGGGGGTTTAATGAAAAACTGTTTTTT.

The chain couples TRBV4-3 to TRBJ1-3, with a weak D call TRBD1 (5 bases). There are 14 residues in the CDR3. V gave up 1 base and J gave up 5 bases, with 9 bases separating them. Germline V CDR1 and CDR2: LGHNA, YSLEER. In DNA, the CDR3 is TGCGCCAGCAGCCAAGTTTCAGGGCGAAACACCATATATTTT. Its protein product is CASSQVSGRNTIYF.

As to this clone: One end of the junction does not line up with germline, which may come from a read error. This specimen includes other DNA sequences encoding the same CDR3. The chain is built from TRBV18 and TRBJ2-7; the match to TRBD1 covers 9 bases. Germline V gives CDR1 KGHSH, CDR2 LQKENI. This CDR3 is built from 15 residues. CDR3 region: CASSPQGQGPYEQYF. The CDR3 DNA reads TGTGCCAGCTCACCACAGGGACAGGGCCCCTACGAGCAGTATTTC.

The DNA of the CDR3 is TGCAGCGTTGAAGTGGGCCTTAAAGAGACCCAGTACTTC. Protein sequence: CSVEVGLKETQYF. The chain uses TRBV29-1 and TRBJ2-5; D is uncertain. The CDR3 spans 13 residues. V gave up 1 base and J gave up 3 bases, with 9 bases separating them. Germline assignment: CDR1 SQVTM and CDR2 ANQGSEA.

The chain employs TRBV7-2 and TRBJ1-6, with D unresolved. V dropped 5 bases and J dropped 0 bases, with 11 bases sitting between them. The CDR3 has 16 amino acids. Germline loops: CDR1 SGHTA, CDR2 FQGNSA. CDR3 nucleotides: TGTGCCAGCAGCCAGGCCGGCCGCTCCTATAATTCACCCCTCCACTTT. This translates into CASSQAGRSYNSPLHF.

The chain recombines TRBV6-5 with TRBJ1-6; D gene uncertain. V lost 2 bases to trimming and J lost 10 bases, with 12 bases between them. Germline assignment: CDR1 MNHEY and CDR2 SVGAGI. The CDR3 consists of 14 residues. The CDR3 DNA follows: TGTGCCAGCAGTTACGGGGAGAGTTACTCACCCCTCCACTTT. Its protein product is CASSYGESYSPLHF.

The gene calls are TRBV4-3 and TRBJ2-5; the D is unclear. V lost 0 bases and J lost 4, with 12 bases in between. CDR3 length: 15 residues. Germline CDR1 reads LGHNA; CDR2 reads YSLEER. The CDR3 sequence: CASSQEERIAETQYF. The CDR3 DNA sequence: TGCGCCAGCAGCCAAGAGGAGCGCATCGCAGAGACCCAGTACTTC.

This sequence joins TRBV21-1 and TRBJ2-7; TRBD1, the D gene given by the table, was not confirmed from the DNA. TRBV21-1 is reported as a pseudogene. The CDR3 consists of 14 residues. The CDR3 region is CASIVDRERYEQYF. The DNA of the CDR3 is TGTGCCAGCATCGTGGACAGGGAAAGGTACGAGCAGTACTTC.

The chain employs TRBV9 and TRBJ1-1; 9 positions agree with TRBD1. Germline V lookup: CDR1 SGDLS, CDR2 YYNGEE. After removal of 3 bases from V and 4 bases from J, the junction contained 1 base not matched to a gene. This CDR3 is 13 amino acids long. The CDR3 is CASSATGGTEAFF. In DNA, the CDR3 is TGTGCCAGCAGCGCGACAGGGGGCACTGAAGCTTTCTTT.

This chain joins TRBV7-9 and TRBJ1-4; D is possibly TRBD1 (5 bases). The germline CDR1 and CDR2 sequences are SEHNR and FQNEAQ (reference sequence). The CDR3 has 16 residues. V was trimmed by 1 base and J by 1 base, leaving 10 bases between them. The CDR3 region has the DNA TGTGCCAGCAGCTTAGTTCGGCAGGGAACTAATGAAAAACTGTTTTTT. Residues: CASSLVRQGTNEKLFF.

The rearrangement joins TRBV9 to TRBJ2-7, with a possible D match to TRBD2 (7 bases). V lost 4 bases and J lost 5, with 16 bases in between. The CDR3 runs 14 residues. Germline CDR1 reads SGDLS; CDR2 reads YYNGEE. CDR3 DNA sequence: TGTGCCAGCAGCCGTTCGGGGGGCCGCGACGAGCAGTACTTC. Amino acids: CASSRSGGRDEQYF.

The rearrangement uses TRBV5-1 and TRBJ2-7; D is unclear. V dropped 4 bases and J dropped 3 bases, with 8 bases sitting between them. From germline, CDR1 is SGHRS and CDR2 YFSETQ. The CDR3 consists of 12 residues. CDR3 loop: CASSPTGYEQYF. The CDR3, as DNA: TGCGCCAGCAGCCCCACGGGCTACGAGCAGTACTTC.

This clone is a singleton in its sample. The chain employs TRBV6-5 and TRBJ1-1; TRBD1 matches 7 bases. Germline CDR1 and CDR2: MNHEY and SVGAGI. This CDR3 has 14 residues. Trimming at V came to 6 bases and at J to 4 bases, leaving 8 bases not matched to a gene. CDR3 amino acids: CASSQQGLGTEAFF. The CDR3 DNA reads as TGTGCCAGCAGCCAACAGGGGTTGGGCACTGAAGCTTTCTTT.

This chain uses TRBV6-5 with TRBJ1-1; D gene unclear. Trimming removed 2 bases from V and 10 bases from J, with 14 bases in between. Per the germline V gene, CDR1 is MNHEY and CDR2 is SVGAGI. This CDR3 contains 13 residues. In DNA, the CDR3 is TGTGCCAGCAGTTACATAGGTTCGGGTGGAGCTTTCTTT. It is translated as CASSYIGSGGAFF.

The chain is built from TRBV18 and TRBJ2-2, with D tentatively TRBD1 (6 bases). Trimming pared 6 bases from V and 5 bases from J, leaving 13 bases between. Germline V gene data show CDR1 as KGHSH and CDR2 as LQKENI. This CDR3 contains 14 residues. The DNA of the CDR3 is TGTGCCAGCTCGCGACAGGAACCGACCGGGGAGCTGTTTTTT. Translation gives CASSRQEPTGELFF. Using reference TRBV18 and TRBJ2-2 for the parts outside the CDR3, the full variable domain is NAGVMQNPRHLVRRRGQEARLRCSPMKGHSHVYWYRQLPEEGLKFMVYLQKENIIDESGMPKERFSAEFPKEGPSILRIQQVVRGDSAAYFCASSRQEPTGELFFGEGSRLTVL.

The chain carries TRBV19 and TRBJ1-1; D is unresolved. Trimming stripped 8 bases from V and 5 bases from J, with 9 bases between. Germline-derived CDR1 and CDR2 are LNHDA and SQIVND (reference sequence). The CDR3 sequence is 11 residues long. CDR3 in DNA: TGTGCCAGTTCTCTCGGGACTGAAGCTTTCTTT. The encoded protein is CASSLGTEAFF. The whole variable domain, filled in from reference TRBV19 and TRBJ1-1, reads DGGITQSPKYLFRKEGQNVTLSCEQNLNHDAMYWYRQDPGQGLRLIYYSQIVNDFQKGDIAEGYSVSREKKESFPLTVTSAQKNPTAFYLCASSLGTEAFFGQGTRLTVV.

The V call is TRBV2, the J call TRBJ1-5; 9 bases are a match to TRBD1. Germline V gene lookup returns CDR1 SNHLY and CDR2 FYNNEI. Trimming at V came to 5 bases and at J to 1 base, leaving 3 bases not matched to a gene. The CDR3 is made up of 15 amino acids. The CDR3 region is CASSLDRGSNQPQHF. DNA for the CDR3: TGTGCCAGCAGTTTGGACAGGGGAAGCAATCAGCCCCAGCATTTT.

The chain uses TRBV19 and TRBJ1-5; the match to TRBD1 covers 12 bases. Trimming cost V 5 bases and J 8 bases; bases outside gene matches: 7. CDR3 length equals 15 residues. Germline CDR1 and CDR2: LNHDA and SQIVND (reference sequence). CDR3 residues: CASSQGQGAEKPQHF. In DNA form, the CDR3 reads TGTGCCAGTAGTCAGGGACAGGGGGCCGAAAAGCCCCAGCATTTT.

The chain combines TRBV27 with TRBJ1-1; 10 bases map to TRBD1. The CDR3 covers 12 residues. Germline CDR1 and CDR2: MNHEY and SMNVEV (reference sequence). V dropped 6 bases and J dropped 9; count of bases not matched to a gene: 4. The CDR3 loop is CASSPDRGQAFF. In DNA, the CDR3 is TGTGCCAGCAGCCCCGACAGGGGGCAAGCTTTCTTT.

The chain recombines TRBV18 with TRBJ2-1, with a possible D match to TRBD2 (6 bases). The CDR3 totals 12 residues. Per germline, CDR1 KGHSH and CDR2 LQKENI. Trimming took 3 bases from V and 10 from J, leaving 10 bases between them. This CDR3 is CASSPLRGEQFF. CDR3 DNA: TGTGCCAGCTCACCCCTGCGGGGCGAGCAGTTCTTC.

V and J are TRBV7-2 and TRBJ1-1; no clear D. CDR1 and CDR2 (germline): SGHTA, FQGNSA. CDR3 length: 13 amino acids. Trimming removed 4 bases at V and 3 bases at J, with 9 bases between. The CDR3 DNA reads as TGTGCCAGCAGCTCCGGGTTGGACACTGAAGCTTTCTTT. Residues: CASSSGLDTEAFF.

CDR3 protein: CASSLSLATGAGNTIYF. CDR3 DNA: TGCGCCAGCAGCTTAAGTCTAGCGACGGGAGCTGGAAACACCATATATTTT. The chain uses TRBV5-1 and TRBJ1-3, with D uncertain. The CDR3 loop spans 17 amino acids. V was shortened by 2 bases and J by 2 bases, with 17 bases between the two germline ends. Germline CDR1 SGHRS, CDR2 YFSETQ.

The chain couples TRBV19 to TRBJ2-6; 7 nucleotides match TRBD1. V trimming: 9 bases; J trimming: 0 bases; junction bases outside the gene matches: 14. This CDR3 spans 18 amino acids. Germline lookup yields CDR1 LNHDA and CDR2 SQIVND (reference sequence). The CDR3 spells CARSFGGQMFSGANVLTF. Written as DNA, the CDR3 is TGTGCCAGATCCTTTGGGGGACAGATGTTCTCTGGGGCCAACGTCCTGACTTTC. The whole variable domain, filled in from reference TRBV19 and TRBJ2-6, reads DGGITQSPKYLFRKEGQNVTLSCEQNLNHDAMYWYRQDPGQGLRLIYYSQIVNDFQKGDIAEGYSVSREKKESFPLTVTSAQKNPTAFYLCARSFGGQMFSGANVLTFGAGSRLTVL.

The DNA for the CDR3 is TGTGCCAGCAGCGTAGGGCCCAGGATCTACGAGCAGTACTTC. Translating it yields CASSVGPRIYEQYF. The J gene is TRBJ2-7, the V gene TRBV9, with no clear D. The germline V and J ends were trimmed by 0 bases and 3 bases, with 10 bases remaining between them. The CDR3 length is 14 residues. Germline-derived CDR1 and CDR2 are SGDLS and YYNGEE.

The chain links TRBV11-1 to TRBJ1-1; unclear D gene. The CDR3 sequence is 12 residues long. V lost 5 bases, J lost 2 bases, and 6 bases lay in between. The V gene's germline CDR1 is SGHAT and CDR2 FQDESV (reference sequence). The CDR3: CASSRANTEAFF. CDR3 DNA sequence: TGTGCCAGCAGCCGAGCAAACACTGAAGCTTTCTTT.

The chain is built from TRBV6-5 and TRBJ2-6; D gene unclear. Trimming pared 7 bases from V and 1 base from J, leaving 8 bases between. CDR1 and CDR2 (germline): MNHEY, SVGAGI. The CDR3 runs to 14 residues. The CDR3 is CASKIQSGANVLTF. CDR3 coding DNA: TGTGCCAGCAAGATCCAGTCTGGGGCCAACGTCCTGACTTTC.

The chain combines TRBV6-2 or TRBV6-3 with TRBJ1-1, with TRBD1 identical over 8 bases. CDR3 length equals 14 residues. Trimming at V came to 6 bases and at J to 1 base, leaving 4 bases not matched to a gene. Germline CDR1 and CDR2: MNHEY and SVGEGT. The DNA of the CDR3 is TGTGCCAGCAGCCAGGGGGCAGGGAACACTGAAGCTTTCTTT. Translation gives CASSQGAGNTEAFF.

Regarding this clone: Other DNA variants within this sample encode the same CDR3. The chain uses TRBV6-5 and TRBJ1-1; D perhaps matches TRBD1 (6 bases). Per germline, CDR1 MNHEY and CDR2 SVGAGI. Trimming stripped 6 bases from V and 1 base from J, with 9 bases between. There are 13 residues in the CDR3. CDR3 loop: CASRLQGNTEAFF. The CDR3 bases are TGTGCCAGCAGACTACAGGGGAACACTGAAGCTTTCTTT.